The rows below give T cell receptor beta chains drawn from one sample of a study of regulatory T cells in long-lasting Graves disease. TCRdb reprocessed the multiplex PCR reads via MiXCR and lists one record per CDR3 protein. The data hold about 430,000 distinct CDR3 sequences, with roughly 15% observed a single time. The same data also contributed to another study, on T cells in Graves' hyperthyroidism and ophthalmopathy.

Sequencing used peripheral blood mononuclear cells (PBMCs), obtained at new diagnosis, from a patient treated with antithyroid drugs. These receptors were taken from a woman between 35 and 50 years old with Graves disease. The CDR3 runs from the conserved cysteine through the conserved F or W. D genes are given only for firm matches. Clone sizes are given selectively: once, few, many, or a class where the clone is expanded.

D gene	CDR3 length	J gene	V gene	clone size	CDR3 DNA	CDR3 protein
NA	14	TRBJ2-5	TRBV7-3	many	TGTGCCAGCAGCTCCGGAGGGGTTCAAGAGACCCAGTACTTC	CASSSGGVQETQYF
TRBD1	15	TRBJ2-1	TRBV7-9	many	TGTGCCAGCAGCCAAGGACAGGGGGCTATGAATGAGCAGTTCTTC	CASSQGQGAMNEQFF
NA	14	TRBJ2-3	TRBV19	NA	TGTGCCAGTAGTATAGCGAATAGGCCAGATACGCAGTATTTT	CASSIANRPDTQYF
NA	13	TRBJ2-6	TRBV19	many	TGTGCCAGCGAAAGCTCTGGGGCCAACGTCCTGACTTTC	CASESSGANVLTF
NA	13	TRBJ1-5	TRBV2	many	TGTGCCAGCAGTGACTGGGGCAATCAGCCCCAGCATTTT	CASSDWGNQPQHF
TRBD1	14	TRBJ2-3	TRBV12-3/TRBV12-4	many	TGTGCCACCTCCGGGACAGATCGGACAGATACGCAGTATTTT	CATSGTDRTDTQYF
NA	14	TRBJ2-5	TRBV9	many	TGTGCCAGCAGCGTAGACGAGGGCAGGGAGACCCAGTACTTC	CASSVDEGRETQYF
TRBD2	14	TRBJ2-3	TRBV6-2/TRBV6-3	few	TGTGCCAGCAGTCCGGGACTACTCACAGATACGCAGTATTTT	CASSPGLLTDTQYF
NA	17	TRBJ2-3	TRBV11-2	many	TGTGCCAGCAGCTTTGCCTACCGGCGGGCTAGCACAGATACGCAGTATTTT	CASSFAYRRASTDTQYF
NA	11	TRBJ1-1	TRBV6-1	few	TGTGCCAGCAGTGAATTGGGAATGGCTCTCTTT	CASSELGMALF
TRBD2	18	TRBJ2-1	TRBV7-2	many	TGTGCCAGCAGCTTACCTCATTCGGATCCTAGCGGGAGGGCGGGGCAGTTCTTC	CASSLPHSDPSGRAGQFF
TRBD1	16	TRBJ1-5	TRBV24-1	NA	TGTGCCACCAGTGATTCGGGACAGCCTAGCAATCAGCCCCAGCATTTT	CATSDSGQPSNQPQHF